This T cell receptor beta chain was found in a study of graft-versus-host responses after intestinal transplantation. Overall study: Tacrolimus plus steroids were given to all recipients for 2 to 4 years, preceded by anti-thymocyte globulin induction.

Profiled with immunoSEQ multiplex PCR; TCRdb holds only in-frame clones, not every one. The sample consists of about 54,000 clones, around 90% of them appearing once. The CDR3 has 15 amino acids. Trimming took 3 bases from V and 8 from J, leaving 14 bases between them. From germline, CDR1 is KGHSH and CDR2 LQKENI. This chain uses TRBV18 with TRBJ1-6; D unresolved. The sequence was collected from a human patient who received an intestinal transplant, so some T cells may come from the graft donor. The sequences come from PBMCs, collected 650 to 690 days after intestinal transplant. CDR3 in DNA: TGTGCCAGCTCACCGGACCGGACTGTCGATTCACCCCTCCACTTT. Translating it yields CASSPDRTVDSPLHF. The whole variable domain, remainder taken from reference TRBV18 and TRBJ1-6, is NAGVMQNPRHLVRRRGQEARLRCSPMKGHSHVYWYRQLPEEGLKFMVYLQKENIIDESGMPKERFSAEFPKEGPSILRIQQVVRGDSAAYFCASSPDRTVDSPLHFGNGTRLTVT.